Presented here are 14 T cell receptor beta chains from one specimen sequenced in a study of early T cells in non-severe SARS-CoV-2 infection. MiXCR, run by TCRdb on the 5' RACE reads, gives a single entry per CDR3 protein. Of fewer than 55,000 distinct CDR3 sequences listed, roughly 7.3% were seen once; the top ten hold roughly 8%. The sequenced sample consisted of whole blood. All receptors come from an adult who was a healthcare worker with PCR-confirmed SARS-CoV-2 infection or an uninfected control (not recorded which).

At least ten counts were recorded for this clonotype. This chain joins TRBV28 and TRBJ2-3; tentatively, D is TRBD1 (6 bases). The CDR3 is made up of 13 amino acids. Germline V gene sequence: CDR1 MDHEN, CDR2 SYDVKM. The V end was cut by 3 bases, the J end by 5 bases, with 9 bases between. The CDR3 nucleotides are TGTGCCAGCAGTTTTTTCAGGGGAGATACGCAGTATTTT. Encoded protein: CASSFFRGDTQYF.

This clonotype was picked up a small number of times. The J gene is TRBJ2-7, the V gene TRBV7-6; D gene unclear. This CDR3 spans 13 amino acids. Deletions cut 2 bases from V and 2 bases from J, with 7 bases between. CDR1 SGHVS and CDR2 FNYEAQ come from the germline V gene. CDR3 nucleotides: TGTGCCAGCAGCTTATACAGAGCCTACGAGCAGTACTTC. Translation gives CASSLYRAYEQYF.

Regarding this clonotype: This clone may be a read error of a much larger clone one base away. V gene TRBV15 combines with J gene TRBJ2-4; the match to TRBD1 covers 7 bases. The CDR3 sequence is 14 residues long. Germline V CDR1 and CDR2: LNHNV, YYDKDF (reference sequence). The CDR3 loop is CVTSRIDRANIQYF. CDR3 nucleotide sequence: TGTGTCACCAGCAGGATTGACAGGGCGAACATTCAGTACTTC.

Many counts were recorded for this clonotype. CDR3 DNA sequence: TGTGCCAGCAGCTTTAAAGGGGGCTCCGGGGAGCTGTTTTTT. Its translation: CASSFKGGSGELFF. This chain joins TRBV7-9 and TRBJ2-2; 7 bases map to TRBD1. CDR3 length: 14 residues. Germline lookup yields CDR1 SEHNR and CDR2 FQNEAQ (reference sequence). Germline trimming cut 3 bases from V and 6 bases from J; bases unmatched to any gene: 4.

This clonotype was detected ten times or more. The chain carries TRBV19 and TRBJ2-5; the D is unclear. Deletions cut 6 bases from V and 4 bases from J, with 6 bases between. CDR3 size: 11 residues. Germline CDR1 LNHDA, CDR2 SQIVND (reference sequence). The CDR3 DNA reads TGTGCCAGTAGCGATACAGAGACCCAGTACTTC. This encodes CASSDTETQYF.

The V gene is TRBV19, the J gene TRBJ2-7; D gene uncertain. Germline assignment: CDR1 LNHDA and CDR2 SQIVND (reference sequence). CDR3 length: 18 residues. V was clipped by 5 bases and J by 0 bases, with 23 bases between them. The CDR3 bases are TGTGCCAGTAGTCCAGACCCCTCCGAGACATATCTCTCCTACGAGCAGTACTTC. As protein: CASSPDPSETYLSYEQYF.

For this clonotype: One end of the junction does not line up with germline, which may come from a read error. The chain combines TRBV15 with TRBJ2-3; D is possibly TRBD2 (5 bases). Germline V gives CDR1 LNHNV, CDR2 YYDKDF (reference sequence). The CDR3 totals 16 residues. In DNA, the CDR3 is TGTGCCACCAGCAGAGATTGGGCAGGAGGCACAGATTCGCAGTATTTT. Translation gives CATSRDWAGGTDSQYF. Complete variable domain (other parts from reference TRBV15 and TRBJ2-3): DAMVIQNPRYQVTQFGKPVTLSCSQTLNHNVMYWYQQKSSQAPKLLFHYYDKDFNNEADTPDNFQSRRPNTSFCFLDIRSPGLGDTAMYLCATSRDWAGGTDSQYFGPGTRLTVL.

This clonotype was found many times. J is TRBJ2-7 and V is TRBV20-1; maybe TRBD1 (6 bases). CDR3 length: 14 amino acids. The ends were cut back, 5 bases at V and 0 bases at J, with 14 bases in the middle. Germline V lookup: CDR1 DFQATT, CDR2 SNEGSKA (reference sequence). The CDR3 nucleotides read TGCAGTGCTCCACACCAGACAGGCTCCTACGAGCAGTACTTC. This sequence encodes CSAPHQTGSYEQYF.

This clonotype was observed a handful of times. The chain uses TRBV20-1 and TRBJ2-7; unclear D gene. Germline values: CDR1 DFQATT, CDR2 SNEGSKA (reference sequence). The length of the CDR3 is 13 residues. The ends were cut back, 7 bases at V and 0 bases at J, with 13 bases in the middle. CDR3 region: CSVLYRASYEQYF. CDR3 nucleotides: TGCAGTGTTCTCTACCGGGCCTCCTACGAGCAGTACTTC.

This chain connects TRBV13 to TRBJ2-7; possibly TRBD2 for D (5 bases). V was clipped by 5 bases and J by 2 bases, with 10 bases between them. This CDR3 comprises 13 residues. Germline values: CDR1 PRHDT, CDR2 FYEKMQ (reference sequence). The CDR3 loop is CASSPWGAYEQYF. In nucleotides, the CDR3 is TGTGCCAGCAGCCCCTGGGGAGCCTACGAGCAGTACTTC.

This clonotype was seen at least ten times. The rearrangement uses TRBV24-1 and TRBJ2-7, with D maybe TRBD1 (5 bases). The V end lost 4 bases, the J end lost 3 bases, and 9 bases lay between the germline ends. The CDR3 is made up of 13 amino acids. Germline V CDR1 and CDR2: KGHDR, SFDVKD. In DNA, the CDR3 is TGTGCCACCAGTGACCCACAGGTCTACGAGCAGTACTTC. Residues: CATSDPQVYEQYF.

In this sample, this clonotype turned up a few times. The CDR3 coding sequence is TGTGCCAGCAGTGTGGGTTCAGCAGATACGCAGTATTTT. Translating gives CASSVGSADTQYF. This chain links TRBV2 with TRBJ2-3, with D uncertain. The V end lost 4 bases, the J end lost 4 bases, and 9 bases lay between the germline ends. CDR3 length: 13 residues. Germline values: CDR1 SNHLY, CDR2 FYNNEI.

CDR3 sequence reads: CASSQQSRSTDTQYF. CDR3 bases: TGTGCCAGCAGTCAACAGTCACGCAGCACAGATACGCAGTATTTT. This chain links TRBV27 with TRBJ2-3, with unresolved D. The ends were cut back, 5 bases at V and 0 bases at J, with 12 bases in the middle. CDR3 length equals 15 residues. Germline V gene data show CDR1 as MNHEY and CDR2 as SMNVEV (reference sequence).

This clonotype was seen ten or more times. This chain connects TRBV20-1 to TRBJ2-3; 10 bases agree with TRBD2. The CDR3 is 16 amino acids. Germline CDR1 DFQATT, CDR2 SNEGSKA (reference sequence). V lost 2 bases to trimming and J lost 7 bases; unmatched junction nucleotides: 12. DNA of the CDR3: TGCAGTGCTAGACCTTTTAGCGGGGGGTTACTTCATACGCAGTATTTT. Its translation is CSARPFSGGLLHTQYF.